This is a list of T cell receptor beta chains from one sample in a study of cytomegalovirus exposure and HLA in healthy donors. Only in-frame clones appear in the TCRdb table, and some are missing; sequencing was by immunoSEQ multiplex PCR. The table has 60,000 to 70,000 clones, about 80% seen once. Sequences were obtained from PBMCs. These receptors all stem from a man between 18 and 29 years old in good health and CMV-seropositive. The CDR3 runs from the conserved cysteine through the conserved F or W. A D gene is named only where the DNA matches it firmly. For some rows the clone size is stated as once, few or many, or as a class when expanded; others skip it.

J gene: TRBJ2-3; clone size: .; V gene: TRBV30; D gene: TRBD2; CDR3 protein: CAWSGSGRIDTQYF; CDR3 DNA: TGTGCCTGGAGTGGTAGCGGGAGGATAGATACGCAGTATTTT
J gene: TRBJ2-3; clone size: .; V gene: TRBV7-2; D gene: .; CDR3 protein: CASSSSVDTQYF; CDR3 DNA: TGTGCCAGCAGCTCCTCTGTAGATACGCAGTATTTT
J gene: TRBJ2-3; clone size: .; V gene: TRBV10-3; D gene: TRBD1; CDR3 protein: CAMGTGEGDTQYF; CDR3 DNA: TGTGCCATGGGGACAGGGGAGGGCGATACGCAGTATTTT
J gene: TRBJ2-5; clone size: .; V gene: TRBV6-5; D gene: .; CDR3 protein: CASSQTGVTQETQYF; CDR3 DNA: TGTGCCAGCAGTCAGACGGGGGTAACCCAAGAGACCCAGTACTTC
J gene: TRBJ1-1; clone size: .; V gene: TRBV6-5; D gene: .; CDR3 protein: CASSYWTWDMNTEAFF; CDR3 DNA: TGTGCCAGCAGTTACTGGACATGGGATATGAACACTGAAGCTTTCTTT
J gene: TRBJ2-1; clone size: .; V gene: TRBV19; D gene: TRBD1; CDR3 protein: CASRTGVRNEQFF; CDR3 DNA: TGTGCCAGTAGGACAGGGGTCCGCAATGAGCAGTTCTTC
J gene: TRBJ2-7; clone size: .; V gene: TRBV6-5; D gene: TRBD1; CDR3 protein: CASSYYRDRVGEQYF; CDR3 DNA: TGTGCCAGCAGTTATTACCGGGACAGGGTGGGGGAGCAGTACTTC
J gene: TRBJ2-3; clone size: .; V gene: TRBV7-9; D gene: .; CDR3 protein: CASSPGNTDTQYF; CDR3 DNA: TGTGCCAGCAGTCCAGGGAACACAGATACGCAGTATTTT
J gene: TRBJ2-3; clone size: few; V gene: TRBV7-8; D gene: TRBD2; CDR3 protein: CASSLLAGQSTDTQYF; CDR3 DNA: TGTGCCAGCAGCCTGTTAGCGGGGCAAAGCACAGATACGCAGTATTTT
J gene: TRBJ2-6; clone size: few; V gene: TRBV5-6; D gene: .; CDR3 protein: CASSSGGLSGANVLTF; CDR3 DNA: TGTGCCAGCAGCTCAGGCGGACTCTCTGGGGCCAACGTCCTGACTTTC
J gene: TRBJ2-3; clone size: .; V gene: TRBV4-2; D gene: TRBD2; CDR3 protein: CASSQEASGRTDTQYF; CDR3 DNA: TGTGCCAGCAGCCAAGAGGCTAGCGGCCGCACAGATACGCAGTATTTT
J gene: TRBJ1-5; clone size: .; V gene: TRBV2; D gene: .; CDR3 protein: CASSDGPGGSNQPQHF; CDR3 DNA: TGTGCCAGCAGCGATGGACCCGGGGGAAGCAATCAGCCCCAGCATTTT
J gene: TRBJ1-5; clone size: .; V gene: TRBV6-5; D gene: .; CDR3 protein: CASSPSANQPQHF; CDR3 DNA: TGTGCCAGCAGTCCGAGCGCCAATCAGCCCCAGCATTTT
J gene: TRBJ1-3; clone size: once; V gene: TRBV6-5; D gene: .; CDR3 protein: CASSYKAGSGNTIYF; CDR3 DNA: TGTGCCAGCAGTTACAAGGCAGGGTCTGGAAACACCATATATTTT
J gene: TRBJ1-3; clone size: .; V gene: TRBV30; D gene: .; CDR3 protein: CAWSTGYTIYF; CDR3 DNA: TGTGCCTGGAGTACGGGATACACCATATATTTT
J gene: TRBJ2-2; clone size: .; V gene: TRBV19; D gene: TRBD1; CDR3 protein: CASSKGQAGELFF; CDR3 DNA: TGTGCCAGTAGTAAGGGACAGGCAGGGGAGCTGTTTTTT
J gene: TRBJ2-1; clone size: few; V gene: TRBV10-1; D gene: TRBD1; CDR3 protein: CASSEAQGRKNEQFF; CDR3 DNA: TGCGCCAGCAGTGAGGCACAGGGGCGTAAGAATGAGCAGTTCTTC
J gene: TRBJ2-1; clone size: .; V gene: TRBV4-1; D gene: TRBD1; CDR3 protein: CASSQRDRGSYNEQFF; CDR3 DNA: TGCGCCAGCAGCCAAAGGGACAGGGGGTCCTACAATGAGCAGTTCTTC
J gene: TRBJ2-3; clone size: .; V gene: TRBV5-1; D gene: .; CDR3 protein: CASSLAGDTQYF; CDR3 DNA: TGCGCCAGCAGCTTGGCGGGAGATACGCAGTATTTT
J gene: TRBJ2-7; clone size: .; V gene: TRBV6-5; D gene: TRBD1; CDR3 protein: CASSPDRVSKQYF; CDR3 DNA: TGTGCCAGCAGCCCAGACAGGGTTTCGAAGCAGTACTTC
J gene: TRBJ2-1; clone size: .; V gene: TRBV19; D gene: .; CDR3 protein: CASSSGGVYNEQFF; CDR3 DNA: TGTGCCAGTAGTAGTGGCGGGGTCTACAATGAGCAGTTCTTC
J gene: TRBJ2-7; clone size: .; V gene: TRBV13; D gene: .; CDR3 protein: CASSPEGRTSLYEQYF; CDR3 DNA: TGTGCCAGCAGCCCCGAAGGCAGGACAAGTCTTTACGAGCAGTACTTC
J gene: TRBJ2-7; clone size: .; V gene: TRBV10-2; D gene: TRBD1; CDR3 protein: CASSRARQGNYEQYF; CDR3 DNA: TGCGCCAGCAGTCGAGCCCGACAGGGGAACTACGAGCAGTACTTC
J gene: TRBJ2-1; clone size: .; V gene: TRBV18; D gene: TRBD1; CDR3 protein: CASSPRQGGRNEQFF; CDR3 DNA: TGTGCCAGCTCACCCCGACAGGGGGGAAGGAATGAGCAGTTCTTC
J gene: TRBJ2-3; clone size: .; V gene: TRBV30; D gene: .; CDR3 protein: CAWSTGFRNTQYF; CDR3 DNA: TGTGCCTGGTCAACGGGGTTTCGGAATACGCAGTATTTT
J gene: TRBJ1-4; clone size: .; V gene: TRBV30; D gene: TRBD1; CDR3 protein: CAWGETGDEKLFF; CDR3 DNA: TGTGCCTGGGGTGAAACAGGGGACGAAAAACTGTTTTTT
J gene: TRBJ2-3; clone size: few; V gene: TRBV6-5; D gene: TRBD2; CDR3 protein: CASSSGGDPQDTQYF; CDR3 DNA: TGTGCCAGCAGTAGCGGGGGGGATCCACAAGATACGCAGTATTTT
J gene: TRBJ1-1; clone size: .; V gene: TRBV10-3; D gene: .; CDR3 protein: CAIRGGGGFKNTEAFF; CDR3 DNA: TGTGCCATCCGGGGAGGGGGTGGCTTTAAGAACACTGAAGCTTTCTTT
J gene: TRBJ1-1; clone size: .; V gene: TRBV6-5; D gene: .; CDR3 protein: CASRRGLNTEAFF; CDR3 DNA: TGTGCCAGTAGGAGGGGCCTTAACACTGAAGCTTTCTTT
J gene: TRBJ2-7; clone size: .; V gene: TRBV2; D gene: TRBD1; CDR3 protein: CASSVSGQSPYEQYF; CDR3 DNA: TGTGCCAGCAGTGTCTCGGGACAGAGCCCCTACGAGCAGTACTTC
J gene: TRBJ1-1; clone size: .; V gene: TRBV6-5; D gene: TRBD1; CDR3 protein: CASSTPGGATEAFF; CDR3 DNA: TGTGCCAGCAGTACCCCAGGGGGTGCCACTGAAGCTTTCTTT
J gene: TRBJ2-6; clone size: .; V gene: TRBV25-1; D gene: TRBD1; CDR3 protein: CASSPGQGAYGANVLTF; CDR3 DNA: TGTGCCAGCAGTCCAGGACAGGGGGCGTATGGGGCCAACGTCCTGACTTTC
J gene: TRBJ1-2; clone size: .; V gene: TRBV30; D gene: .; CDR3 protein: CAWSDDRLLFGYTF; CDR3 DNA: TGTGCCTGGAGTGACGACAGGCTGCTGTTTGGCTACACCTTC
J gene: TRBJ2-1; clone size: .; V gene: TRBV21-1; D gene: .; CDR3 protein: CASSISDHNEQFF; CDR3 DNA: TGTGCCAGCAGCATAAGCGACCACAATGAGCAGTTCTTC
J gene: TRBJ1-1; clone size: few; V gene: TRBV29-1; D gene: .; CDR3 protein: CSVEESGVGTEAFF; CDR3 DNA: TGCAGCGTTGAAGAGTCGGGGGTTGGAACTGAAGCTTTCTTT
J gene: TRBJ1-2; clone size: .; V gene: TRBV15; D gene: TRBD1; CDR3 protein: CATSRGDRVKNGYTF; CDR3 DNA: TGTGCCACCAGCAGGGGGGACAGGGTAAAGAATGGCTACACCTTC
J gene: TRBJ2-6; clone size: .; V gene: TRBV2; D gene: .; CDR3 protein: CASSLQSSGANVLTF; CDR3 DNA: TGTGCCAGCAGCCTACAGTCGTCTGGGGCCAACGTCCTGACTTTC
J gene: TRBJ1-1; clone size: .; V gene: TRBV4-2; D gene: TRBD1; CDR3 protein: CASRPGRGHTEAFF; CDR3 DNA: TGTGCCAGCCGCCCCGGGAGGGGGCACACTGAAGCTTTCTTT
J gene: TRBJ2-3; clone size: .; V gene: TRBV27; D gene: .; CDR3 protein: CASSRGAGTQYF; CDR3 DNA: TGTGCCAGCAGTCGGGGGGCAGGTACGCAGTATTTT
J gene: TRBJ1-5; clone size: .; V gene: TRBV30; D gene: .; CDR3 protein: CAFTNQGGNQPQHF; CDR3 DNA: TGTGCCTTTACTAATCAGGGCGGCAATCAGCCCCAGCATTTT
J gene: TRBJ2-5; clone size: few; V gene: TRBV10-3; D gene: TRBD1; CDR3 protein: CAIAGQGETQYF; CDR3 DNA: TGTGCCATCGCGGGACAGGGAGAGACCCAGTACTTC
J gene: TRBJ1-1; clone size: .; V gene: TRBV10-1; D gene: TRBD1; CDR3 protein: CASNTGQGVTEAFF; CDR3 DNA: TGCGCCAGCAACACGGGACAGGGGGTCACTGAAGCTTTCTTT
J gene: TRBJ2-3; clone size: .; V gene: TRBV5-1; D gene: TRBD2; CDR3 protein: CASSPGLITDTQYF; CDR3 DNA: TGCGCCAGCAGCCCGGGACTAATCACAGATACGCAGTATTTT
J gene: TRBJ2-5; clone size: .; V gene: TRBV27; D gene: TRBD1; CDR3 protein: CASSSTGAETQYF; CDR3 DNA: TGTGCCAGCAGTTCGACAGGGGCCGAGACCCAGTACTTC